A selection of T cell receptor beta chains follows, all from one sample in a study of early T cells in non-severe SARS-CoV-2 infection. TCRdb processed the 5' RACE reads anew with MiXCR; each CDR3 protein has one entry. The repertoire holds tens of thousands of distinct CDR3 sequences, with roughly 10% as singletons. Sequences were derived from whole blood, sampled at baseline. The receptors derive from an adult who was a healthcare worker with PCR-confirmed SARS-CoV-2 infection or an uninfected control (not recorded which). CDR3s include the opening cysteine and the closing phenylalanine or tryptophan. A D gene is named only where the DNA matches it firmly. Clone size appears in some rows only: once, few, many, or a class for an expanded clone.

clone_size j_call d_call v_call cdr3_nt cdr3_aa
many TRBJ2-5 NA TRBV29-1 TGCAGCGTTGAAGCAACGAGGGGAGAGACCCAGTACTTC CSVEATRGETQYF
few TRBJ1-2 NA TRBV28 TGTGCCAGCAGTTCCCCCCGGACGGCCCTATATGGCTACACCTTC CASSSPRTALYGYTF
once TRBJ1-5 NA TRBV3-1 TGCGCCAGCAGCCTCGGGACATCAGCTCAGCCCCAGCATTTT CASSLGTSAQPQHF
few TRBJ1-5 NA TRBV19 TGTGCCAGTAGTAGAGTGGTAGGGAGCAATCAGCCCCAGCATTTT CASSRVVGSNQPQHF
NA TRBJ1-3 NA TRBV7-8 TGTGCCAGCAGCTTAGCGACCGGACGCGGTTCAAACACCATATATTTT CASSLATGRGSNTIYF
many TRBJ2-5 NA TRBV30 TGTGCCTGGATGGGACCCTGGCGGGTCCAGTACTTC CAWMGPWRVQYF
few TRBJ2-6 TRBD1 TRBV28 TGTGCCAGCGAGGGGGCTGGGGACGTCCTGACTTTC CASEGAGDVLTF
few TRBJ2-5 NA TRBV29-1 TGCAGCGTTGGGACCTTGCAAGAGACCCAGTACTTC CSVGTLQETQYF
few TRBJ1-1 NA TRBV11-2 TGTGCCAGCAGCTTAGAGAGGGGGACTGAAGCTTTCTTT CASSLERGTEAFF
many TRBJ1-6 NA TRBV4-3 TGCGCCACCTCAAGGCGGGCGGGTTCACCCCTCCACTTT CATSRRAGSPLHF
many TRBJ2-3 TRBD1 TRBV6-1 TGTGCCAGCTCCTTCGGGACAGGGGGCTTAGCAGATACGCAGTATTTT CASSFGTGGLADTQYF
many TRBJ2-5 NA TRBV5-5 TGTGCCAGCAGCTTGTTGACCGGACTCGCCCAGGAGACCCAGTACTTC CASSLLTGLAQETQYF
many TRBJ1-2 NA TRBV6-1 TGTGCCAGCCGTAGTGGCGGAATCTATGGCTACACCTTC CASRSGGIYGYTF
NA TRBJ1-1 NA TRBV29-1 TGCAGCGTTGAAGGTGGTTTGCGAGCTTTCTTT CSVEGGLRAFF
few TRBJ1-1 TRBD1 TRBV2 TGTGCCAGCAGTGAACAGGGGGCGAACACTGAAGCTTTCTTT CASSEQGANTEAFF
few TRBJ2-3 NA TRBV6-1 TGTGCCTCCCGGGGGAGCACAGATACGCAGTATTTT CASRGSTDTQYF
few TRBJ1-4 NA TRBV4-2 TGTGCCAGCAGCCAAGATCTGAGGGGACGCGAAAAACTGTTTTTT CASSQDLRGREKLFF
few TRBJ1-2 NA TRBV4-3 TGCGCCAGCAGCCAGCAACGAGGTGTTTATGTATATGGCTACACCTTC CASSQQRGVYVYGYTF
NA TRBJ2-5 TRBD1 TRBV10-3 TGTGCCATCAGTGAGGCGGGACAGGGGCACCAAGAGACCCAGTACTTC CAISEAGQGHQETQYF
NA TRBJ2-7 NA TRBV5-1 TGCGCCAGCAGCCGGGACACCTCCTACGAGCAGTACTTC CASSRDTSYEQYF
few TRBJ2-7 NA TRBV4-3 TGCGCCAGCAGCCAGCAGCCGGGGGCCAGCTACGAGCAGTACTTC CASSQQPGASYEQYF
NA TRBJ1-5 NA TRBV6-1 TGTGCCAGCAGTGACGGCAGGGACAATCAGCCCCAGCATTTT CASSDGRDNQPQHF
few TRBJ2-1 NA TRBV4-2 TGTGCCAGCAGCCAGGACCATGAGCAGTTCTTC CASSQDHEQFF
many TRBJ1-2 TRBD1 TRBV12-3/TRBV12-4 TGTGCCAGCACTACGGACAGGGGAAACTATGGCTACACCTTC CASTTDRGNYGYTF
many TRBJ2-1 TRBD2 TRBV11-1 TGTGCCAGCAGCTCTAGCGTGGGAGGGAATGAGCAGTTCTTC CASSSSVGGNEQFF
NA TRBJ1-2 TRBD1 TRBV20-1 TGCAGTGCTACACAGGGGGCGAACTATGGCTACACCTTC CSATQGANYGYTF
NA TRBJ2-5 NA TRBV12-3/TRBV12-4 TGTGCCAGCAGTAGGCTCTCTCAAGAGACCCAGTACTTC CASSRLSQETQYF
few TRBJ1-5 TRBD1 TRBV12-3/TRBV12-4 TGTGCCAGCAGCCCTGGGACAGGCAGGAACAATCAGCCCCAGCATTTT CASSPGTGRNNQPQHF
many TRBJ2-3 NA TRBV20-1 TGCAGTGCTAGAGCTGAGCGGAGCACAGATACGCAGTATTTT CSARAERSTDTQYF
NA TRBJ1-1 NA TRBV12-3/TRBV12-4 TGTGCCAGCAGTTTGAGGGAGGCCACTGAAGCTTTCTTT CASSLREATEAFF
NA TRBJ1-1 NA TRBV12-3/TRBV12-4 TGTGCCAGCAGTTTGGGGAAACCAACGGGAGCTTTCTTT CASSLGKPTGAFF
few TRBJ1-4 NA TRBV29-1 TGCAGCGTGAGCTTTAGGGGGACTAATGAAAAACTGTTTTTT CSVSFRGTNEKLFF
many TRBJ2-7 TRBD1 TRBV2 TGTGCCAGCAGTAGGGGACAGGGCCCCTACGAGCAGTACTTC CASSRGQGPYEQYF
few TRBJ2-7 NA TRBV7-8 TGTGCCAGCAGCAGGTCCCTGGGGGGCGAGCAGTACTTC CASSRSLGGEQYF
few TRBJ1-1 NA TRBV7-2 TGTGCCAGCAGCTTACAGGGGAGGGGAACTGAAGCTTTCTTT CASSLQGRGTEAFF
many TRBJ2-3 TRBD2 TRBV7-2 TGTGCCAGCAGCTTAGGTCTCGCGGGGGTAGATACGCAGTATTTT CASSLGLAGVDTQYF
many TRBJ2-1 TRBD1 TRBV29-1 TGCAGCGAACGAGGGGACAGGGTATCGGGTGAGCAGTTCTTC CSERGDRVSGEQFF
NA TRBJ2-2 NA TRBV5-1 TGCGCCAGCAGCACACCGGGACTCTTGAACACCAGGGAGCTGTTTTTT CASSTPGLLNTRELFF
NA TRBJ2-3 NA TRBV4-2 TGTGCCAGCAGCTCACGGGACTCACCATCGGGAGATACGCAGTATTTT CASSSRDSPSGDTQYF
NA TRBJ2-7 NA TRBV30 TGTGCCTGGAGTGTCGGGGGCTCGGTGGACGAGCAGTACTTC CAWSVGGSVDEQYF
NA TRBJ1-1 NA TRBV29-1 TGCAGCTGTGTGGGTACGGCGACTGAAGCTTTCTTT CSCVGTATEAFF
NA TRBJ2-2 NA TRBV10-3 TGTGCCATCAGTGCCGACAGAAACACCGGGGAGCTGTTTTTT CAISADRNTGELFF
few TRBJ2-3 NA TRBV9 TGTGCCAGCAGTACGGGACTCCCCTCAGATACGCAGTATTTT CASSTGLPSDTQYF
many TRBJ2-4 NA TRBV30 TGTGCCTGGAGGGACCCGGGTGACAAAAACATTCAGTACTTC CAWRDPGDKNIQYF
many TRBJ2-2 NA TRBV7-2 TGTGCCAGCAGCATGGGTACAGAGACCGGGGAGCTGTTTTTT CASSMGTETGELFF
NA TRBJ1-1 TRBD1 TRBV18 TGTGCCAGCTCACCAAATCCAGGGGGGGACCTTGAAGCTTTCTTT CASSPNPGGDLEAFF
NA TRBJ2-3 TRBD2 TRBV5-1 TGCGCCAGCAGGGCGGGGGAAATGATGCATACGCAGTATTTT CASRAGEMMHTQYF
many TRBJ2-1 NA TRBV19 TGTGCCAGTAGTATTCAGGGGGGAAACAATGAGCAGTTCTTC CASSIQGGNNEQFF
few TRBJ2-2 NA TRBV7-9 TGTGCCAGCAGGCTCGGGGCCGGGGAGCTGTTTTTT CASRLGAGELFF
few TRBJ2-3 NA TRBV29-1 TGCAGCGTTAAGGTAGTGGGCACAGATACGCAGTATTTT CSVKVVGTDTQYF
few TRBJ2-1 NA TRBV7-2 TGTGCCAGCAGCTTAAGGCGGCTTTCCTACAATGAGCAGTTCTTC CASSLRRLSYNEQFF
few TRBJ2-1 NA TRBV4-1 TGCGCCAGCAGCCAACCCTCCGGGGTCGAGTTCTTC CASSQPSGVEFF
few TRBJ1-2 TRBD1 TRBV5-1 TGCGCCAGCAGCTCCGGGACAGTGGTCTATGGCTACACCTTC CASSSGTVVYGYTF
many TRBJ2-2 TRBD1 TRBV20-1 TGCAGTGCTAGAAGTACCGGGACAGACACCGGGGAGCTGTTTTTT CSARSTGTDTGELFF
many TRBJ2-5 NA TRBV30 TGTGCCTGGAGGGGGAACCAAGAGACCCAGTACTTC CAWRGNQETQYF
NA TRBJ1-1 NA TRBV12-3/TRBV12-4 TGTGCCAGCAGTTTATTCTCACAGAACACTGAAGCTTTCTTT CASSLFSQNTEAFF
NA TRBJ1-2 NA TRBV10-3 TGTGCCATCAGTGAGTCGGGTGAGAGCGGCTACACCTTC CAISESGESGYTF
NA TRBJ1-3 NA TRBV3-2 TGTGCCAGCAGCCACCTACAGGGTCCTGGAAACACCATATATTTT CASSHLQGPGNTIYF
few TRBJ2-7 NA TRBV12-3/TRBV12-4 TGTGCCAGCAGTTTATCTAGCCATTTTATCTACGAGCAGTACTTC CASSLSSHFIYEQYF
few TRBJ2-5 TRBD1 TRBV7-2 TGTGCCAGCAGCTTCGGGACAGAAGAGACCCAGTACTTC CASSFGTEETQYF